Reported below is one T cell receptor (beta chain). As yet, its antigen is unknown. The sample comes from a study of cytomegalovirus exposure and HLA in healthy donors. Study-wide context: For the roughly 370 genotyped donors, 65% to 90% fell within the Caucasian-associated ancestry cluster. General observations from the study: An Asian-associated ancestry cluster reportedly showed fewer N-insertions than the approximately 620-donor mean in a later analysis. In a later analysis, compared with equally common non-associated chains, HLA-associated beta chains were more expanded. Later analysis identified 15,000 to 20,000 TCR beta sequences associated with HLA alleles, using a false discovery rate threshold of 0.05.

The CDR3 runs to 14 residues. The V gene lost 0 bases and the J gene lost 6 bases, with 9 bases spanning the gap. Germline V CDR1 and CDR2: LGHNA, YSLEER. Vbeta (60) and Jbeta (13) primers were used in the PCR. Assay used: immunoSEQ multiplex PCR; TCRdb lists only in-frame clones, some missing. The repertoire has under 150,000 clones, 60% to 85% of them found once; the top ten carry over 2.5%. Sequencing used PBMCs. The source is a man in his forties or fifties in good health and CMV-seropositive. The rearrangement links TRBV4-3 to TRBJ1-5; a possible D gene is TRBD1 (6 bases). This CDR3 is CASSQDSQGQPQHF. DNA for the CDR3: TGCGCCAGCAGCCAAGATTCACAGGGTCAGCCCCAGCATTTT.